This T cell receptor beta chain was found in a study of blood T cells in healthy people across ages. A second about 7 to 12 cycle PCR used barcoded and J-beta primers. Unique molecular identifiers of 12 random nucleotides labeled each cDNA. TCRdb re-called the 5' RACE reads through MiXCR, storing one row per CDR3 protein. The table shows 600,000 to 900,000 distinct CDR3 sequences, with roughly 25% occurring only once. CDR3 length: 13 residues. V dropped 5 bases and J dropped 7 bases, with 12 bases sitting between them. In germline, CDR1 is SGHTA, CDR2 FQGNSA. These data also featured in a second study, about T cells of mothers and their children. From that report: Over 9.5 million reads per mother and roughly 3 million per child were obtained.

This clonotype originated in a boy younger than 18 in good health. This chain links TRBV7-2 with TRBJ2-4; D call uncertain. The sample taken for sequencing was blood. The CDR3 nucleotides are TGTGCCAGCAGCCCGCCAGTCAGGAACATTCAGTACTTC. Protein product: CASSPPVRNIQYF. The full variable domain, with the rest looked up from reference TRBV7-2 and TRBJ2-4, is GAGVSQSPSNKVTEKGKDVELRCDPISGHTALYWYRQSLGQGLEFLIYFQGNSAPDKSGLPSDRFSAERTGGSVSTLTIQRTQQEDSAVYLCASSPPVRNIQYFGAGTRLSVL.